This T cell receptor beta chain was captured by sequencing in a study of shared clonotypes between healthy human individuals (dated by TCRdb to the early 2020s). As for the study more broadly: Three men and two women, aged 18 to 49 years, made up the cohort. Leukapheresis yielded between about 0.85 and 9.5 billion PBMCs per donor. For each donor, CD4 naive and CD4 memory were each run on three plates, CD8 naive on two plates, and CD8 memory on one plate. To increase sequencing depth and limit assay-specific biases, different laboratories used diverse techniques to prepare libraries and sequence TCR repertoires. Blood TCR repertoires of a handful of healthy adults were deeply sequenced to estimate repertoire size and the extent of clonotype sharing between individuals.

Healthy HIV-negative adults with no recently reported acute infections or vaccinations were included as donors. Every donor was a Caucasian adult residing in Nashville, Tennessee, USA. CD4+ T cells were enriched by magnetic negative selection; naive cells were then positively selected on CD45RA, and the negative fraction formed the memory subset. After blood collection by leukapheresis, PBMCs were isolated using Ficoll-Histopaque density gradient centrifugation and then cryopreserved in the vapor phase of liquid nitrogen. Analytical flow cytometry was used to check the purity and quantity of every magnetically sorted T cell population. From each sorted fraction, genomic DNA was isolated and quantified by UV absorbance on a Nanodrop 2000c. Turning to this clone: This clone's antigen is unknown. Nothing much larger sits one base from this clone, and base qualities are not available.

TCR CDR3 regions were amplified from genomic DNA by multiplex PCR using the deep immunoSEQ assay. Extracted genomic DNA from each cell subset was spread evenly across all wells of several immunoSEQ 96-well plates, with each plate serving as a replicate. Each replicate PCR for sorted subsets received about 180 ng genomic DNA, equal to roughly 29,000 T cell genomes. Purified libraries were quantified with a Qubit 3.0 fluorometer, sized on a Bioanalyzer 2100, and re-quantified with the KAPA Library Quantification kit. Every immunoSEQ 96-well plate was sequenced on a separate single-read 150-cycle Illumina NextSeq 550 flow cell. The original pipeline was this. Because the immunoSEQ output held only junctional sequences and lacked quality scores, the filtering could not match the filtering applied to full-length reads. To assign V/J genes and CDR3, sequences were annotated using PyIR, a Python wrapper for IgBLAST v1.9, with IMGT germline references. Reads were filtered out if the reads had weak V/J assignments (E-value above 1e-6), no CDR3, stop codons, out-of-frame junctions, or ambiguous translated residues. V3J clonotypes were defined as sequences sharing an identical inferred V gene, J gene, and CDR3 amino acid sequence. To compute the percentage overlap between repertoires, the number of shared unique clonotypes was divided by the size of the smaller repertoire. Three approaches were used to assess repertoire richness: RTK rarefaction, the Chao1 estimator, and Recon v2.1 estimates of unobserved clonotypes. OLGA was used to compute generation probabilities for all TCRbeta clonotypes that the gDNA method yielded from four donors. TCRdb stores this immuneACCESS table with in-frame sequences only. Part of the clones is absent; in the studies checked, under half of the shortfall reflects unresolved V genes, and no reason is known for the rest. V, J and clone size are those of that table, while D and trimming were read from the DNA. The sample data list approximately 500,000 clones, and approximately 95% of these were observed just once. Together, the top ten hold 0.06% of the sample.

From the cysteine up to the phenylalanine, the CDR3 has a length of 14 residues. The read is trimmed to its CDR3 DNA, 42 bases read in frame from base 1. Trimming costs V 3 bases and J 4 bases, and their ends lie 13 bases apart. Sequences SSHAT (CDR1) and FNYEAQ (CDR2) are obtained from the germline V gene (reference sequence). Broader findings and caveats from the paper: Approximately 5% of naive CD4, 3.5% of naive CD8, about 2.5% of memory CD4, and 0.4% of memory CD8 clonotypes were shared across several donors. Pairwise subsampling indicated that sequencing depth was expected to affect the degree of clonotype sharing among donors. The genetic and exposure-history diversity represented was limited by the small number of donors. Sampling was limited to blood, and TCR repertoires in tissue likely differ from TCR repertoires in blood. Higher generation probabilities were observed for clonotypes shared by all four sorted-subset donors than for non-shared clonotypes. Naive subsets generally had larger estimated clonotype richness than memory subsets. Rarefaction of sorted-subset datasets indicated incomplete sequencing despite the large sequencing depth.

The rearranged chain carries TRBV7-7 and TRBJ2-7; the D region may be TRBD1 or TRBD2, each matching 5 bases equally. Sequencing was done on a sample of naive CD4+ T cells sorted from blood. The cell subset or site label of this sample denotes: CD45RA+ positively selected. This clonotype originated in a woman aged 30 to 39 in good health. The DNA reads as follows: TGTGCCAGCAGCTTGGGGGACGCAGGATACGAGCAGTACTTC. Its coded protein is CASSLGDAGYEQYF.